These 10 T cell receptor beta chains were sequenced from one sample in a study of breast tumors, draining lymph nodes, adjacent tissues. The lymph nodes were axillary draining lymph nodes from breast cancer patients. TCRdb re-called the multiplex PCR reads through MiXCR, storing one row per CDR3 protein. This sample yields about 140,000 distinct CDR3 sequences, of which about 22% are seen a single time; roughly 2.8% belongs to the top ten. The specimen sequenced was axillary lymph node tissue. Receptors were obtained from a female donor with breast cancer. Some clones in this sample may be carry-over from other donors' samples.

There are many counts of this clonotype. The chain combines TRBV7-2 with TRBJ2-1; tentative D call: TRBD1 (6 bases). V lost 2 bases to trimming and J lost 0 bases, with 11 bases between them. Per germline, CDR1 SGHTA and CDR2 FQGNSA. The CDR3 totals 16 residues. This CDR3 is CASSLFQGSSYNEQFF. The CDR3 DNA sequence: TGTGCCAGCAGCTTATTCCAGGGGAGCTCCTACAATGAGCAGTTCTTC.

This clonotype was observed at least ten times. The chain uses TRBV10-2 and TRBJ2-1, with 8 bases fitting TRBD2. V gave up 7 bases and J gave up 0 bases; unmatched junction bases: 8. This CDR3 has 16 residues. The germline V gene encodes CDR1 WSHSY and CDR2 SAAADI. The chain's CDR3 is CASTTGGGLSYNEQFF. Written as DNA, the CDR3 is TGCGCCAGCACCACGGGGGGGGGCCTCTCCTACAATGAGCAGTTCTTC.

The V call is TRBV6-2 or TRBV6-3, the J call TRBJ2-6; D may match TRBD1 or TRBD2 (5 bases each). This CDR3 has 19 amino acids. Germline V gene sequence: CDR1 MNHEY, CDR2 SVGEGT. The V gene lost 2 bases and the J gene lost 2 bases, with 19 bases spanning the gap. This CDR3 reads CASSYPWDLWRPGANVLTF. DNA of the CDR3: TGTGCCAGCAGTTACCCATGGGACCTCTGGAGACCTGGGGCCAACGTCCTGACTTTC.

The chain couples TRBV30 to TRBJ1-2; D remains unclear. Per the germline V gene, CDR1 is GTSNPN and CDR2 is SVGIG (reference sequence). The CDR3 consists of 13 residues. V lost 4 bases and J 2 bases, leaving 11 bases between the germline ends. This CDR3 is CAWTNPGNYGYTF. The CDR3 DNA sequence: TGTGCCTGGACCAATCCGGGGAACTATGGCTACACCTTC.

CDR3 region: CASSQAFGTNHNEQFF. The CDR3 bases are TGCGCCAGCAGCCAAGCCTTCGGGACAAATCACAATGAGCAGTTCTTC. This chain connects TRBV4-1 to TRBJ2-1, with D possibly TRBD1 on 6 matching bases. Germline V CDR1 and CDR2: MGHRA, YSYEKL. The CDR3 length is 16 residues. V shed 1 base and J shed 5 bases, with 15 bases lying between them.

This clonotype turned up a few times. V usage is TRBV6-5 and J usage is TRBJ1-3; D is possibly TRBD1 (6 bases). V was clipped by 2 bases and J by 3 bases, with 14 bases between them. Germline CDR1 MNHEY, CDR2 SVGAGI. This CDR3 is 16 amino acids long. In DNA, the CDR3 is TGTGCCAGCAGTTACCTACCCCACAGGGATGGAAACACCATATATTTT. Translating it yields CASSYLPHRDGNTIYF.

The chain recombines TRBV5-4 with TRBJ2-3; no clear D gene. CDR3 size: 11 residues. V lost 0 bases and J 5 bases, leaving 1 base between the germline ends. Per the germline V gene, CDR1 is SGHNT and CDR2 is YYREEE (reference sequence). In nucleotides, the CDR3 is TGTGCCAGCAGCTTGGAAGATACGCAGTATTTT. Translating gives CASSLEDTQYF.

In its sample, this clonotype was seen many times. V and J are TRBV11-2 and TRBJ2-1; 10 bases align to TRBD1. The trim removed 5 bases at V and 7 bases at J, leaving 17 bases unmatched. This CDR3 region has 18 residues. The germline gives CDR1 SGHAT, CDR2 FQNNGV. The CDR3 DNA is TGTGCCAGCAGCCCCCGGCTCGACGAGACAGGGGGCTTGAATGAGCAGTTCTTC. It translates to CASSPRLDETGGLNEQFF.

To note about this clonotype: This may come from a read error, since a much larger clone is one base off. This chain's CDR3 is CASNLAGSRTDTQYF. The CDR3 DNA is TGTGCCAGCAACTTAGCAGGGTCGCGCACAGATACGCAGTATTTT. V is TRBV11-3 and J is TRBJ2-3; D is perhaps TRBD1 (5 bases). The V gene's germline CDR1 is SGHNT and CDR2 YENEEA. The CDR3 is made up of 15 amino acids.

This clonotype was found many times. In DNA, the CDR3 is TGTGCCAGCAGCTTAAGGGCGGGCTTCTACAATGAGCAGTTCTTC. Its protein is CASSLRAGFYNEQFF. The V and J genes are TRBV7-3 and TRBJ2-1; possible D gene TRBD2, 5 bases. The CDR3 loop spans 15 amino acids. Germline V gives CDR1 SGHTA, CDR2 FQGTGA. Trimming cost V 1 base and J 3 bases, with 10 bases left between them.